This entry concerns a single TCR beta chain. Its antigen is currently unknown. Germline V lookup: CDR1 SNHLY, CDR2 FYNNEI. The CDR3 has 13 amino acids. The V and J ends lost 7 bases and 8 bases respectively, with 15 bases between them. This record belongs to a study of CD8+CD57+ T cells in acquired aplastic anemia. Whole-study context: The average for DNA from sorted CD4+ and CD8+ cells was about 2.9 ug. Healthy donors gave 9.5 million to 12 million reads on average for CD4+ cells.

Study-wide findings and caveats: Common to patients and controls were 25 to 30 CD8+ CDR3 sequences.

CDR3 and TCR beta VDJ profiling relied on genomic DNA as the template. In TCRdb, the reads were re-called with MiXCR into one record per CDR3 protein. The repertoire holds 200,000 to 250,000 distinct CDR3 sequences, with 34% as singletons. The rearrangement uses TRBV2 and TRBJ2-1; D is unresolved. This TCR was recovered from a human donor in good health, serving as a control. Sequencing was done on a sample of sorted CD4+, CD8+, or CD8+CD57+ T cells (not recorded which) from PBMCs. The CDR3 region is CASTQTGGDEQFF. CDR3 DNA: TGTGCCAGCACCCAGACTGGCGGCGATGAGCAGTTCTTC.